One and the same sample provided the 3 T cell receptor beta chains below, sequenced in a study of shared clonotypes between healthy human individuals. Produced via immunoSEQ multiplex PCR; TCRdb's table is partial and in-frame only. This sample has about 460,000 clones, with roughly four fifths found just once. Sequences were obtained from PBMCs. These TCRs come from a woman in her thirties or forties in good health. Some clones in this sample may be carry-over from other donors' samples.

Turning to this clone: A read error is the likely source, as a far larger clone sits one nucleotide away. The gene calls are TRBV29-1 and TRBJ1-1; a possible D gene is TRBD1 (5 bases). Germline values: CDR1 SQVTM, CDR2 ANQGSEA. The CDR3 sequence is 12 residues long. The CDR3 DNA follows: TGCAGCGTCGGGGACGGCCTGGCTGAAGCTTCCTTT. Protein sequence: CSVGDGLAEASF.

This rearrangement joins TRBV11-2 to TRBJ2-6; D unclear. CDR1 is SGHAT, CDR2 FQNNGV, per germline. The CDR3 has 15 amino acids. The V end was cut by 2 bases, the J end by 2 bases, with 7 bases between. Here the CDR3 reads CASSLRHTGANVLTF. Written as DNA, the CDR3 is TGTGCCAGCAGCTTACGACACACTGGGGCCAACGTCCTGACTTTC.

This clone was seen only once. This chain uses TRBV7-2 with TRBJ1-1; D is perhaps TRBD1 (5 bases). The ends were cut back, 5 bases at V and 1 base at J, with 11 bases in the middle. Germline assignment: CDR1 SGHTA and CDR2 FQGNSA. This CDR3 is built from 14 residues. CDR3 region: CASSLSGQNTEAFF. Here the CDR3 DNA reads TGTGCCAGCAGCCTTTCGGGGCAGAACACTGAAGCTTTCTTT. The full variable domain, its missing parts supplied by reference TRBV7-2 and TRBJ1-1, is GAGVSQSPSNKVTEKGKDVELRCDPISGHTALYWYRQSLGQGLEFLIYFQGNSAPDKSGLPSDRFSAERTGGSVSTLTIQRTQQEDSAVYLCASSLSGQNTEAFFGQGTRLTVV.